This is a list of T cell receptor beta chains from one sample in a study of shared clonotypes between healthy human individuals. Produced via immunoSEQ multiplex PCR; TCRdb's table is partial and in-frame only. The table has about 2.4 million clones, 90% to 95% seen once; the top ten hold roughly 0.39%. Sequencing was done on a sample of naive CD4+ T cells from PBMCs. The receptors originated from a man aged 18 to 30 in good health. Some clones in this sample may be carry-over from other donors' samples. The CDR3 runs from the conserved cysteine through the conserved F or W. D genes are given only for firm matches. A row's size may be missing; if present it is once, few, many or a size class.

length: 16
V: TRBV5-1
D: NA
J: TRBJ1-3
size: NA
DNA: TGCGCCAGCAGCTTGAAACCCCAGGGAATTGGAGACACCATATATTTT
CDR3: CASSLKPQGIGDTIYF

length: 14
V: TRBV27
D: NA
J: TRBJ2-7
size: NA
DNA: TGTGCCAGCAGCTTCGACAGGTTGGCCTACGAGCAGTACTTC
CDR3: CASSFDRLAYEQYF

length: 15
V: TRBV7-3
D: TRBD2
J: TRBJ2-1
size: NA
DNA: TGTGCCAGCAGCTATAGCGGGAGCGTCTACAATGAGCAGTTCTTC
CDR3: CASSYSGSVYNEQFF

length: 15
V: TRBV6-1
D: TRBD2
J: TRBJ2-3
size: once
DNA: TGTGCCAGCAATCAACTAGCGGGAGGGGAAGATACGCAGTATTTT
CDR3: CASNQLAGGEDTQYF

length: 15
V: TRBV28
D: TRBD1
J: TRBJ1-2
size: NA
DNA: TGTGCCAGCAGTCCTGCCGGGACAGGGTCAGGAACGTACACCTTC
CDR3: CASSPAGTGSGTYTF

length: 11
V: TRBV28
D: NA
J: TRBJ1-1
size: NA
DNA: TGTGCCACCTCGGGGAACACTGAAGCTTTCTTT
CDR3: CATSGNTEAFF

length: 15
V: TRBV28
D: NA
J: TRBJ1-2
size: NA
DNA: TGTGCCAGCAGTTTACGGGATGTGGCCCCCTATGGCTACACCTTC
CDR3: CASSLRDVAPYGYTF

length: 13
V: TRBV2
D: NA
J: TRBJ1-1
size: NA
DNA: TGTGCCAGCAGCGTTGACAGCAACACTGAAGCTTTCTTT
CDR3: CASSVDSNTEAFF

length: 16
V: TRBV30
D: NA
J: TRBJ2-6
size: NA
DNA: TGTGCCTGGGCGGGACCACAACGCTCTGGGGCCAACGTCCTGACTTTC
CDR3: CAWAGPQRSGANVLTF

length: 13
V: TRBV7-9
D: NA
J: TRBJ2-7
size: NA
DNA: TGTGCCAGCAGCTTAGAATCGGGCTACGAGCAGTACTTC
CDR3: CASSLESGYEQYF

length: 15
V: TRBV7-2
D: NA
J: TRBJ2-3
size: NA
DNA: TGTGCCAGCAGCCTCAGCGGTCAACTCACAGATACGCAGTATTTT
CDR3: CASSLSGQLTDTQYF

length: 17
V: TRBV14
D: NA
J: TRBJ1-3
size: NA
DNA: TGTGCCAGCAGCCAAGGACAGAGTGTCGTCTCTGGAAACACCATATATTTT
CDR3: CASSQGQSVVSGNTIYF

length: 15
V: TRBV28
D: NA
J: TRBJ2-5
size: NA
DNA: TGTGCCAGCAGTTTGCATCAGGGGACTACGGGGACCCAGTACTTC
CDR3: CASSLHQGTTGTQYF

length: 14
V: TRBV6-1
D: NA
J: TRBJ1-3
size: few
DNA: TGTGCCAGCAGTGAAAACAGTTCGGTGAACACCATATATTTT
CDR3: CASSENSSVNTIYF

length: 18
V: TRBV6-1
D: TRBD2
J: TRBJ2-3
size: NA
DNA: TGTGCCAGCAGTGAAAGGGGACTAGCGGGAAGGAACACAGATACGCAGTATTTT
CDR3: CASSERGLAGRNTDTQYF

length: 17
V: TRBV2
D: TRBD2
J: TRBJ2-5
size: NA
DNA: TGTGCCAGCAACGGTGACCAGCGGGAGGGTGAGGTGAGACCCCAGTACTTC
CDR3: CASNGDQREGEVRPQYF

length: 17
V: TRBV29-1
D: TRBD2
J: TRBJ2-7
size: NA
DNA: TGCAGCGTTGCACCCTGGACTAGCGGGAGTTTTAGGTACGAGCAGTACTTC
CDR3: CSVAPWTSGSFRYEQYF

length: 13
V: TRBV2
D: NA
J: TRBJ1-3
size: NA
DNA: TGTGCCAGCCACAGGGACTCTGGAAACACCATATATTTT
CDR3: CASHRDSGNTIYF

length: 15
V: TRBV5-1
D: NA
J: TRBJ2-6
size: NA
DNA: TGCGCCAGCAGCCTAGGGACCCCTGGGGCCAACGTCCTGACTTTC
CDR3: CASSLGTPGANVLTF

length: 15
V: TRBV27
D: NA
J: TRBJ2-3
size: NA
DNA: TGTGCCAGCAATAATACCGGGCTCCCCACAGATACGCAGTATTTT
CDR3: CASNNTGLPTDTQYF

length: 16
V: TRBV2
D: NA
J: TRBJ2-3
size: NA
DNA: TGTGCCAGCAGTGCGATCGTGGAGGTACGGGCAGATACGCAGTATTTT
CDR3: CASSAIVEVRADTQYF

length: 16
V: TRBV7-6
D: NA
J: TRBJ2-3
size: NA
DNA: TGTGCCAGCAGCTTAGGACAGGGGAGGGGAACAGATACGCAGTATTTT
CDR3: CASSLGQGRGTDTQYF